These T cell receptor beta chains were read from a single sample in a study of CD8 T cells in ankylosing spondylitis. TCRdb processed the 5' RACE reads anew with MiXCR; each CDR3 protein has one entry. The sample carries 150,000 or so distinct CDR3 sequences, approximately 32% recorded once. The material sequenced was synovial fluid, either unsorted or a sorted T cell fraction (not recorded which). These receptors originate from a male donor with ankylosing spondylitis. CDR3s include the opening cysteine and the closing phenylalanine or tryptophan. D genes are given only for firm matches. Size is omitted from some rows. Given values are once, few, many or a class for expanded clones.

few	TRBV20-1	TRBJ2-3	TRBD2	CSAPSGVSTDTQYF	TGCAGTGCACCTAGCGGGGTTAGCACAGATACGCAGTATTTT
.	TRBV10-3	TRBJ1-6	TRBD1	CAISQGANSPLHF	TGTGCCATCAGCCAGGGGGCTAATTCACCCCTCCACTTT
many	TRBV27	TRBJ1-5	.	CASSLQGGTKGGNQPQHF	TGTGCCAGCAGTCTGCAGGGAGGTACTAAAGGGGGCAATCAGCCCCAGCATTTT
few	TRBV6-5	TRBJ1-6	.	CASSYGVLDGPLHF	TGTGCCAGCAGTTACGGGGTTCTTGATGGGCCCCTCCACTTT
once	TRBV6-1	TRBJ2-3	.	CASSRRSQDTQYF	TGTGCCAGCAGTCGGAGGTCGCAAGATACGCAGTATTTT
.	TRBV4-1	TRBJ1-2	.	CASSHPGAPNYGYTF	TGCGCCAGCAGCCATCCTGGGGCCCCGAACTATGGCTACACCTTC
.	TRBV3-1	TRBJ1-4	.	CASSPRARAEKLFF	TGTGCCAGCAGCCCGCGGGCAAGGGCTGAAAAACTGTTTTTT
few	TRBV5-6	TRBJ1-1	.	CASSFDGGRDTEAFF	TGTGCCAGCAGCTTTGATGGGGGTCGGGACACTGAAGCTTTCTTT
few	TRBV12-3/TRBV12-4	TRBJ1-1	.	CASNLRGVNTEAFF	TGTGCCAGCAACCTCAGGGGCGTGAACACTGAAGCTTTCTTT
few	TRBV2	TRBJ1-4	.	CASSEEAPDFQKLFF	TGTGCCAGCAGTGAAGAGGCCCCTGATTTTCAAAAACTGTTTTTT
.	TRBV9	TRBJ2-1	.	CASSVTIAGQKNNEQFF	TGTGCCAGCAGCGTAACGATAGCGGGACAGAAAAACAATGAGCAGTTCTTC
few	TRBV27	TRBJ1-5	.	CASSEGGRTGNQPQHF	TGTGCCAGCAGCGAGGGAGGGAGGACAGGCAATCAGCCCCAGCATTTT
.	TRBV18	TRBJ1-6	.	CASSPDTGDNSPLHF	TGTGCCAGCTCACCCGACACCGGCGATAATTCACCCCTCCACTTT
many	TRBV20-1	TRBJ1-5	.	CSAGSGPRAVQPQHF	TGCAGTGCTGGCTCGGGACCCCGGGCGGTTCAGCCCCAGCATTTT
.	TRBV10-2	TRBJ1-4	.	CASSLTGQSNEKLFF	TGCGCCAGCAGCCTAACAGGGCAGTCTAATGAAAAACTGTTTTTT
few	TRBV27	TRBJ1-5	.	CASSDFSDQPQHF	TGTGCCAGCAGCGACTTTTCGGATCAGCCCCAGCATTTT
few	TRBV20-1	TRBJ2-7	TRBD1	CSARRPGQRRYEQYF	TGCAGTGCTAGACGTCCGGGACAGCGACGCTACGAGCAGTACTTC
.	TRBV3-1	TRBJ2-3	.	CASSQRDISSTDTQYF	TGTGCCAGCAGCCAACGGGACATTTCTAGCACAGATACGCAGTATTTT
.	TRBV6-5	TRBJ2-7	TRBD1	CASSFRVETGIYEQYF	TGTGCCAGCAGTTTTAGAGTGGAGACAGGGATCTACGAGCAGTACTTC
.	TRBV21-1	TRBJ1-6	.	CASSKWEPNSPLHF	TGTGCCAGCAGCAAATGGGAGCCTAATTCACCCCTCCACTTT
few	TRBV5-1	TRBJ1-1	TRBD1	CASSPAATGKRFTEAFF	TGCGCCAGCAGCCCGGCTGCGACAGGGAAGAGATTCACTGAAGCTTTCTTT
many	TRBV12-3/TRBV12-4	TRBJ2-1	TRBD2	CASSPPSGVNNEQFF	TGTGCCAGCAGTCCGCCTAGCGGGGTGAACAATGAGCAGTTCTTC
.	TRBV6-1	TRBJ2-7	.	CASTSTGTKSYEQYF	TGTGCCAGCACGTCAACCGGGACAAAGTCCTACGAGCAGTACTTC
.	TRBV6-5	TRBJ1-1	.	CASSYGIPMNTEAFF	TGTGCCAGCAGTTACGGGATACCAATGAACACTGAAGCTTTCTTT
.	TRBV20-1	TRBJ1-5	.	CSARDLRGLGNQPQHF	TGCAGTGCTAGAGATCTGCGGGGCTTGGGCAATCAGCCCCAGCATTTT
.	TRBV7-2	TRBJ1-5	.	CASSLFAGVGNQPQHF	TGTGCCAGCAGCTTATTTGCCGGGGTGGGCAATCAGCCCCAGCATTTT
few	TRBV7-3	TRBJ2-7	.	CASSLGTSNEQYF	TGTGCCAGCAGCTTAGGGACGAGCAACGAGCAGTACTTC
.	TRBV4-2	TRBJ1-5	.	CASSPSSGLGKPQHF	TGTGCCAGCAGCCCTTCCTCGGGGCTTGGGAAGCCCCAGCATTTT
once	TRBV2	TRBJ2-3	.	CASSLTGPYADTQYF	TGTGCCAGCAGCCTCACAGGGCCTTATGCAGATACGCAGTATTTT
.	TRBV6-1	TRBJ2-7	.	CASSERRTVGTYEQYF	TGTGCCAGCAGTGAAAGGAGGACTGTCGGCACCTACGAGCAGTACTTC
.	TRBV3-1	TRBJ2-1	.	CASSPSPLEQFF	TGTGCCAGCAGCCCCAGCCCACTCGAGCAGTTCTTC
few	TRBV20-1	TRBJ1-6	.	CSAKRGINPNSPLHF	TGCAGTGCTAAACGGGGGATAAACCCGAATTCACCCCTCCACTTT
many	TRBV24-1	TRBJ2-1	.	CATSDALNKYEQFF	TGTGCCACCAGTGACGCGCTTAACAAATACGAGCAGTTCTTC
few	TRBV5-1	TRBJ1-6	.	CASSLGTAYNSPLHF	TGCGCCAGCAGCTTAGGGACGGCCTATAATTCACCCCTCCACTTT
few	TRBV6-2/TRBV6-3	TRBJ1-6	.	CASSISGAVYSPLHF	TGTGCCAGCAGTATCTCCGGGGCGGTGTATTCACCCCTCCACTTT
.	TRBV6-5	TRBJ2-5	.	CASSYLVSKETQYF	TGTGCCAGCAGTTATCTTGTCTCTAAAGAGACCCAGTACTTC
.	TRBV7-9	TRBJ1-2	.	CASSLASRTYGYTF	TGTGCCAGCAGCTTAGCTTCTAGGACATATGGCTACACCTTC